This TCR beta chain was identified during a study of blood T cell repertoires in COVID-19 (dated by TCRdb to the early 2020s). Regarding the research as a whole: Samples covering the acute and convalescent phases of COVID-19 were provided by collaborators in the United States, Italy and Spain. The prospective study material was composed of cDNA or gDNA derived from T cells, B-cell-depleted T cells, or PBMCs. The dataset comprised deeply sampled blood TCRbeta repertoires from subjects exposed to, actively infected with, or recovered from COVID-19. The repertoires were made available in a free public database intended to serve as a resource for research on the immune response to SARS-CoV-2. The samples were drawn from two sources: the first 160 participants of the ongoing ImmuneRACE study, and 1,254 subjects contributed by 6 global collaborators. Nearly every sample came with metadata listing a de-identified subject ID, COVID-19 status, age in years and sex. HLA class I and class II types, where available, came from metadata supplied by the sample provider rather than from assay-based typing. Broad study findings and their caveats: How much clinical and demographic metadata was included differed by source and by participant, and the metadata was provided uncurated.

In the prospective study, participants were roughly 18 to 100 years old, resided in about two dozen geographic areas of the United States, and were enrolled through a virtual design. Cohort assignment in the prospective study relied on participant-reported clinical history from a screening survey and a study questionnaire. ImmuneRACE Cohort 3 recovered participants were defined by two consecutive negative NP/OP PCR tests, healthcare professional clearance, or symptom resolution. Each participant in the prospective study had whole blood, serum and a nasopharyngeal or oropharyngeal swab collected by mobile phlebotomists. Prospective study participants could optionally give additional blood draws and questionnaires over a roughly two-month period. Before DNA extraction, blood samples from the prospective study were shipped at room temperature or frozen. As to this clone: Its binding antigen is unknown. Base qualities are missing; no much larger clone stands one base away.

TCRbeta CDR3 regions were amplified from genomic DNA by means of the immunoSEQ Assay, a bias-controlled multiplex PCR. The paper's data handling went like this. The number of nucleated cells in each sample was estimated by amplification of reference gene primers within the assay. To quantify the absolute abundance of each unique TCRbeta CDR3 rearrangement, sequence reads were collapsed and filtered. For each sample, productive Simpson clonality was calculated as the square root of Simpson's diversity index over productive rearrangements. Imported from immuneACCESS, the table was reduced by TCRdb to in-frame sequences with V and J called. These copies leave out some clones; in studies compared against another copy, an unresolved V gene accounts for under half, and the cause of the remainder is not known. V, J and clone size reflect that table, while D and trimming were determined from the DNA. This sample holds about 370,000 clones; roughly nine tenths were observed only once. Jointly, the top ten make up more than 0.8% of the sample.

The sequenced sample was PBMCs or T cells enriched from blood (not recorded which). This TCR came from a man younger than 35 who had recovered from COVID-19.

CDR3 reads: CASIAGMNTEAFF. The nucleotide sequence reads as follows: TGTGCCAGCATTGCAGGGATGAACACTGAAGCTTTCTTT. The V and J segments used are TRBV28 and TRBJ1-1, with TRBD1 tentatively as D gene (5 bases match). Including cysteine and phenylalanine, the CDR3 has 13 amino acids. The only DNA kept is the CDR3, 39 bases in frame from the first base. V loses 7 bases, J loses 0 bases, and the germline ends lie 9 bases apart. According to the germline V gene, CDR1 reads MDHEN and CDR2 reads SYDVKM.